This T cell receptor (beta chain) was found in a study of blood T cell repertoires in COVID-19. Across the whole study: The United States, Italy and Spain were the sources of the acute and convalescent COVID-19 samples. In each case, the material was cDNA or gDNA derived from T cells, B-cell-depleted T cells, or PBMCs.

Looked up from germline, CDR1 is SGHTA and CDR2 is FQGNSA. The CDR3 runs 14 residues. The V and J ends lost 5 bases and 12 bases, in that order; junction bases with no gene match: 13. Sequenced by immunoSEQ multiplex PCR; TCRdb stores in-frame clones only, minus some. The sample yields about 180,000 clones, over 75% seen once. Participant reports of clinical history set cohort assignment. For recovered donors of Cohort 3, there were two negative PCRs, clearance, or symptom resolution. V is TRBV7-2 and J is TRBJ2-1; TRBD1 agrees at 7 bases. The TCR originated in a woman aged 18 to 35 who had recovered from COVID-19. The sample taken for sequencing was PBMCs or T cells enriched from blood (not recorded which). Here the CDR3 reads CASSPRGGSLPQFF. The CDR3 bases are TGTGCCAGCAGCCCCAGAGGGGGCAGTCTTCCGCAGTTCTTC. Variable domain in full (rest from reference TRBV7-2 and TRBJ2-1): GAGVSQSPSNKVTEKGKDVELRCDPISGHTALYWYRQSLGQGLEFLIYFQGNSAPDKSGLPSDRFSAERTGGSVSTLTIQRTQQEDSAVYLCASSPRGGSLPQFFGPGTRLTVL.